The clone carrying this TCR beta chain appeared a few times. Its target is not known. This sample stems from a study of blood T cells in healthy people across ages. At the level of the study: Per two T cells, about one barcoded beta molecule was captured through template switching. Study-level findings and limits: In older individuals, TCR beta diversity per million T cells was lower, falling roughly linearly with age. CMV infection status of these donors was not known.

A J-beta primer mix and a sample-barcoded 5' primer were used in a second PCR of about 7 to 11 cycles. Each of the samples gave a minimum of 3 million paired-end reads that contained CDR3. Each CDR3 protein gets one entry after TCRdb re-called the 5' RACE reads with MiXCR. Found here are hundreds of thousands of distinct CDR3 sequences, approximately 30% of them singletons; the top ten hold around 16%. The CDR3 has 12 residues. Germline CDR1 reads SNHLY; CDR2 reads FYNNEI. V lost 2 bases and J lost 10, with 8 bases in between. What was sequenced was blood. This TCR was recovered from a woman of 80 years or more in good health. The V and J genes are TRBV2 and TRBJ1-4; the D is unclear. The DNA of the CDR3 is TGTGCCAGCAGTGAATGGGAGGGAAAACTGTTTTTT. Its protein is CASSEWEGKLFF.